This entry describes one T cell receptor (beta chain). Antigen unknown. These data originate in a study of Graves' ophthalmopathy and Graves' hyperthyroidism. As for the study in general: The blood sample was drawn at first diagnosis and before any treatment. Notes on the study in general: Most clonotypes expanded in thyroid above 0.001 frequency were present in blood too.

Amplification from RNA transcripts yielded the TCR beta CDR3 regions. RT-PCR with HTBI primers came first, then second-round multiplex PCR. One entry per CDR3 protein, called by TCRdb with MiXCR from the multiplex PCR reads. The sample holds about 640,000 distinct CDR3 sequences; about two fifths are singletons and the top ten take under 3.5%. Per the germline V gene, CDR1 is SQVTM and CDR2 is ANQGSEA. V dropped 6 bases and J dropped 6 bases, with 12 bases sitting between them. The CDR3 length is 12 residues. The source is an adult man with Graves' ophthalmopathy. The sequencing sample was made of peripheral blood. The chain employs TRBV29-1 and TRBJ1-5; perhaps TRBD1 as D (5 bases). In DNA form, the CDR3 reads TGCAGCGTACATCAGGGCGGTCAGCCCCAGCATTTT. Protein sequence: CSVHQGGQPQHF.